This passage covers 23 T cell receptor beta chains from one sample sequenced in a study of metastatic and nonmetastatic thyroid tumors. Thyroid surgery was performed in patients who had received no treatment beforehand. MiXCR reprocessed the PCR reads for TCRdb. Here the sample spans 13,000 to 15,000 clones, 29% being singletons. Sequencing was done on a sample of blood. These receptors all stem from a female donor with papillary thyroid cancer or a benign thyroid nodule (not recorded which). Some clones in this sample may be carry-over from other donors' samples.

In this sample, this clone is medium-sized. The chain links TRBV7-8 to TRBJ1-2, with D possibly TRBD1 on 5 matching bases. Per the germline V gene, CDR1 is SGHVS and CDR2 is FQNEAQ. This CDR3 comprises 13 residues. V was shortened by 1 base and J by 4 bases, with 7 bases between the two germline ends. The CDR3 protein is CASSLGQSYGYTF. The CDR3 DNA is TGTGCCAGCAGCTTAGGACAGTCCTATGGCTACACCTTC.

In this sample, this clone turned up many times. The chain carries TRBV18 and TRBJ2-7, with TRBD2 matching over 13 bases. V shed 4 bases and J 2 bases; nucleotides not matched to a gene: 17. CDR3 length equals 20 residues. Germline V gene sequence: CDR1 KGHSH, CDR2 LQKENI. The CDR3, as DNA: TGTGCCAGCTCACTCAAAGGGGGGTCGGGACTAGCGGGACCTACCTACGAGCAGTACTTC. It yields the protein CASSLKGGSGLAGPTYEQYF.

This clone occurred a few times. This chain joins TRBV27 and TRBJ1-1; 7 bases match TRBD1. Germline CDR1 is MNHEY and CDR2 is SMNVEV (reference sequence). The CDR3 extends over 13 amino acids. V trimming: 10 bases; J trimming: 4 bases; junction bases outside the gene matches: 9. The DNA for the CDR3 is TGTGCCACTTGGGACAGCGAGGGCACTGAAGCTTTCTTT. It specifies CATWDSEGTEAFF.

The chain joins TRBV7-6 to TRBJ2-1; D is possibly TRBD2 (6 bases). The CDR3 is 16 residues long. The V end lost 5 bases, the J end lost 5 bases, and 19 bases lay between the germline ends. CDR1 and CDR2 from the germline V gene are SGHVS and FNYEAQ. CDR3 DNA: TGTGCCAGCAGCCACCCGGGGGATCACACTGACAATGAGCAGTTCTTC. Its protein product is CASSHPGDHTDNEQFF.

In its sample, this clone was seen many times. This CDR3 reads CASSSGLFRREQFF. DNA of the CDR3: TGTGCCAGCAGCTCTGGACTTTTTAGGAGGGAGCAGTTCTTC. The rearrangement uses TRBV14 and TRBJ2-1; weak D call: TRBD2 (5 bases). The germline V and J ends were trimmed by 5 bases and 10 bases, with 18 bases remaining between them. The CDR3 spans 14 residues. Germline lookup yields CDR1 SGHDN and CDR2 FVKESK.

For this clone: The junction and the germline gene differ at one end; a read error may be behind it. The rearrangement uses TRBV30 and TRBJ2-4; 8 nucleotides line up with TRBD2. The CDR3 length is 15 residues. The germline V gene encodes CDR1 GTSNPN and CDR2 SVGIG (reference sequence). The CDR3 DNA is TGTGCCTCCTCCTGGGGACTAGGATTTACAAACATTCAGTACTTT. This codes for CASSWGLGFTNIQYF.

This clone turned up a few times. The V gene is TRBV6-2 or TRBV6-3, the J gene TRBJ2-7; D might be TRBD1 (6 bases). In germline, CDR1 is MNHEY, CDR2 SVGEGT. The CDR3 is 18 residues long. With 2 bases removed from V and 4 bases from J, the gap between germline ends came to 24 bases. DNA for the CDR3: TGTGCCAGCAGTTACCGGGCCAGGGGATCGAGCAATAAATACGAGCAGTACTTC. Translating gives CASSYRARGSSNKYEQYF.

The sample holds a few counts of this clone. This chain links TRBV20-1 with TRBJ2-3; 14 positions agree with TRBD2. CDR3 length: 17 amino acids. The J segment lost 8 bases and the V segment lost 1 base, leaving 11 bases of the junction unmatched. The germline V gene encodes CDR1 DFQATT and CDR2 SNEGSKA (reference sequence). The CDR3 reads CSARGETGLAGAGTQYF. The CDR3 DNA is TGCAGTGCTAGAGGAGAAACGGGACTAGCGGGAGCGGGTACGCAGTATTTT.

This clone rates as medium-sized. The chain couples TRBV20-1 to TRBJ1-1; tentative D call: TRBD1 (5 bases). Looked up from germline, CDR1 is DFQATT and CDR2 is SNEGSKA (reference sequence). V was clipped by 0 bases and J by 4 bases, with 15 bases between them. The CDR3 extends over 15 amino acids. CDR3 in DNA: TGCAGTGCTAGAGATGGGGGGGATTGGGGCACTGAAGCTTTCTTT. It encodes CSARDGGDWGTEAFF.

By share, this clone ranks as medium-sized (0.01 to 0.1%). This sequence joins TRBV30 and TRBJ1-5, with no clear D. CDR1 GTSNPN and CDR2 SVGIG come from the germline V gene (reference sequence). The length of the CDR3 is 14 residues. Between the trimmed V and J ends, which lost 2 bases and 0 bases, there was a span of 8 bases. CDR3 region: CAWSLLNSNQPQHF. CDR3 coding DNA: TGTGCCTGGAGTCTCCTAAATAGCAATCAGCCCCAGCATTTT.

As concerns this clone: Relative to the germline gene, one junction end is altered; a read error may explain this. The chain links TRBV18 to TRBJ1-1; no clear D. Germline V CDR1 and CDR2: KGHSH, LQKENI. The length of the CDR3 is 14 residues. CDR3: CACSPGQRNTEAVF. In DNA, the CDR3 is TGTGCCTGCTCACCCGGGCAGAGGAACACTGAAGCTGTGTTT.

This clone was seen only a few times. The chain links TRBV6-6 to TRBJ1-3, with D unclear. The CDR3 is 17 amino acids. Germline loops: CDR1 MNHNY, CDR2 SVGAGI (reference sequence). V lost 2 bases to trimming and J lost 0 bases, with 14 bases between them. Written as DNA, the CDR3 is TGTGCCAGCAGTTACGAGACACCGGAACGCTCTGGAAACACCATATATTTT. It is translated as CASSYETPERSGNTIYF.

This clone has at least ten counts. CDR3 bases: TGCAGTGCTCACCCGACTAGCGGGGGCTACAATGAGCAGTTCTTC. This translates into CSAHPTSGGYNEQFF. The chain joins TRBV20-1 to TRBJ2-1; 12 bases are shared with TRBD2. V lost 5 bases, J lost 3 bases, and 5 bases stayed unmatched. This CDR3 contains 15 residues. CDR1 DFQATT and CDR2 SNEGSKA come from the germline V gene (reference sequence).

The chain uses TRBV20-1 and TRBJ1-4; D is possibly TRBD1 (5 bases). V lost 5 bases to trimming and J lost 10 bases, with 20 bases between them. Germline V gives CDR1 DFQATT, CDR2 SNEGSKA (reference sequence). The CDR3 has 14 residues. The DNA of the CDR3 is TGCAGTGCTCAAAGTGGGACGGCGGGCGGAAAACTGTTTTTT. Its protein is CSAQSGTAGGKLFF.

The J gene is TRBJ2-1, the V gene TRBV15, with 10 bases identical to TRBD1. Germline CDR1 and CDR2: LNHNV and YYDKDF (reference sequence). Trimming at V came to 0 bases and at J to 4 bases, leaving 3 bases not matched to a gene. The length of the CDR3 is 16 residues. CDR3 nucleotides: TGTGCCACCAGCAGAGAAATGGGACAGGGGTACAATGAGCAGTTCTTC. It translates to CATSREMGQGYNEQFF.

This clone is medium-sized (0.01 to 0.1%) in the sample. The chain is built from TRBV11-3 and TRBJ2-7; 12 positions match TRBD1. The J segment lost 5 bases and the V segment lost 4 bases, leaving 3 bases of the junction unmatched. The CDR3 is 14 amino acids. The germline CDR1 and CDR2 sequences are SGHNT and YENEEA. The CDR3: CASSYGTGGDEQYF. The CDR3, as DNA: TGTGCCAGCAGCTACGGGACAGGGGGCGACGAGCAGTACTTC.

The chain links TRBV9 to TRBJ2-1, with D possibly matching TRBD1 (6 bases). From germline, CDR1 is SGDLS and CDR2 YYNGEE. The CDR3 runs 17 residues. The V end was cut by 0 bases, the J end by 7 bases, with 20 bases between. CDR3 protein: CASSVACGQGIRNEQFF. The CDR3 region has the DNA TGTGCCAGCAGCGTAGCTTGTGGGCAGGGGATAAGGAATGAGCAGTTCTTC.

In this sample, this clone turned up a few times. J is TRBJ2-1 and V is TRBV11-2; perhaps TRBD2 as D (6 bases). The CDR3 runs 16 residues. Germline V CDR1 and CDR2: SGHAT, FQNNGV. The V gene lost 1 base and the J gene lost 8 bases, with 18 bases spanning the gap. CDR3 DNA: TGTGCCAGCAGCTTAGTGGCGGGGTGGGGTGTAGATGAGCAGTTCTTC. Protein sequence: CASSLVAGWGVDEQFF.

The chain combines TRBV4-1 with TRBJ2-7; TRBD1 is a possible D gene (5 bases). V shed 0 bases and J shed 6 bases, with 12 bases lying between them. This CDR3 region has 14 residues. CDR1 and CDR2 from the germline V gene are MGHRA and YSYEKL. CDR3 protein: CASSQDLGPAEQYF. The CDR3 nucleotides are TGCGCCAGCAGCCAAGATCTGGGGCCGGCCGAGCAGTACTTC.

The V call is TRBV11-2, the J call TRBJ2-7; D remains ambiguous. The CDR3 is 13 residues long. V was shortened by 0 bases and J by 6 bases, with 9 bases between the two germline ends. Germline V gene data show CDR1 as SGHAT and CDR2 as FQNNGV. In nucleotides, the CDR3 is TGTGCCAGCAGCTTAGAAATGGGTGGCGAGCAGTACTTC. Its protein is CASSLEMGGEQYF.

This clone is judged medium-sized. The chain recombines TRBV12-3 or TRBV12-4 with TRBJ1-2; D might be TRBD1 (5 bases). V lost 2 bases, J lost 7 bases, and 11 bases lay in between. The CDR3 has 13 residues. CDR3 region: CASSLWTSIGYTF. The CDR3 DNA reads TGTGCCAGCAGTTTATGGACATCGATTGGCTACACCTTC.

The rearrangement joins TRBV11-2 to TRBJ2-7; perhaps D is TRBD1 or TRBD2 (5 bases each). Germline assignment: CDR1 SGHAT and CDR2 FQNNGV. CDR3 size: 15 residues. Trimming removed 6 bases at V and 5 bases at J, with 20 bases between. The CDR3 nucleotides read TGTGCCAGCAGGGCCGGGACGTCGGGTGTCCACGAGCAGTACTTC. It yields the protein CASRAGTSGVHEQYF.

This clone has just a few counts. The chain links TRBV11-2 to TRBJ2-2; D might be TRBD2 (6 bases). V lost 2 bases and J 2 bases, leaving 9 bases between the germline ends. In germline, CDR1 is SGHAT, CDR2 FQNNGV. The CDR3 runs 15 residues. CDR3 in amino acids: CASSLSSGNTGELFF. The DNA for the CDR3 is TGTGCCAGCAGCTTAAGTAGCGGTAACACCGGGGAGCTGTTTTTT.